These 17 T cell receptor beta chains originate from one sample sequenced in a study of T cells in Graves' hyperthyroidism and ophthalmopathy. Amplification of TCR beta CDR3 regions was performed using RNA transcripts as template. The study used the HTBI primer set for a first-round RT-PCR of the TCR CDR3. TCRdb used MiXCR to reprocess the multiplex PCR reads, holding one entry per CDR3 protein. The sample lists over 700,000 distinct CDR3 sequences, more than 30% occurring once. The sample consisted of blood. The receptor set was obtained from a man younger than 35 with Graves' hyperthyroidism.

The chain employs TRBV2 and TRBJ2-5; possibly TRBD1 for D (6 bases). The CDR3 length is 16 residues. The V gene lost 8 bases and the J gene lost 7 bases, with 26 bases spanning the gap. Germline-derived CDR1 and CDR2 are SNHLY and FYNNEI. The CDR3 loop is CASGGIQGLPEGTQYF. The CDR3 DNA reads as TGTGCCAGCGGGGGAATACAGGGCTTACCAGAAGGGACCCAGTACTTC.

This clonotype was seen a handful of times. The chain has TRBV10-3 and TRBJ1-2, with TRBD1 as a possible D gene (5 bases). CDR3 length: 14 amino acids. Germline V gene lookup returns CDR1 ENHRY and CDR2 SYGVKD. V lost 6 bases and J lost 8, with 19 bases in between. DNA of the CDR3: TGTGCCATCAGACCGGGACTTCCGGATAGGGGCTACACCTTC. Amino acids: CAIRPGLPDRGYTF.

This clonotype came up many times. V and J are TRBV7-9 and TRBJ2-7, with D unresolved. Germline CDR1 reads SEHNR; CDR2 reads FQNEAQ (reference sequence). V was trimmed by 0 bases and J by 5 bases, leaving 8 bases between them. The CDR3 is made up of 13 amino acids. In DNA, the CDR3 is TGTGCCAGCAGCTTAGCACAGCCGGACGAGCAGTACTTC. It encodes CASSLAQPDEQYF.

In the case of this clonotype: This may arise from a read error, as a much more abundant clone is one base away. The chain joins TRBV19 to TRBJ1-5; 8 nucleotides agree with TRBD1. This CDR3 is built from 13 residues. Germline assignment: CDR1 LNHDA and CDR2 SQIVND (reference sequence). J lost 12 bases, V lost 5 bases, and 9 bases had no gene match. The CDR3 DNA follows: TGTGCCAGTAGTGTGCAGGGGGCGCGGCTCCAGCATTTT. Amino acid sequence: CASSVQGARLQHF.

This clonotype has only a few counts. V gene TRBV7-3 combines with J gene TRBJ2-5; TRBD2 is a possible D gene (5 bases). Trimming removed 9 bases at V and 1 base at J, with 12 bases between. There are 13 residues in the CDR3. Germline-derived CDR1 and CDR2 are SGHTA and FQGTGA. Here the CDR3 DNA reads TGTGCCAGTACCGCGGGCTTCCAAGAGACCCAGTACTTC. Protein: CASTAGFQETQYF.

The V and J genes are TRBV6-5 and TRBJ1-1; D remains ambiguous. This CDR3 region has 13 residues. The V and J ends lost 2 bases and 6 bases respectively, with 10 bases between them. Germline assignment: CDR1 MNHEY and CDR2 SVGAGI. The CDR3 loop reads CASSYGEGSEAFF. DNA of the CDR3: TGTGCCAGCAGTTACGGGGAGGGTTCTGAAGCTTTCTTT.

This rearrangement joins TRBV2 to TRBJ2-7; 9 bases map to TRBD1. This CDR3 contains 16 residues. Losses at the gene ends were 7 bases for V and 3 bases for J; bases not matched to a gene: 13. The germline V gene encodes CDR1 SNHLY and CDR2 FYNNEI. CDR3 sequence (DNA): TGTGCCAGCAACCCGGGACAGGGTTTCCCATTCTACGAGCAGTACTTC. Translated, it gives CASNPGQGFPFYEQYF. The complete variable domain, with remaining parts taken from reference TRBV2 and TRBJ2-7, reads EPEVTQTPSHQVTQMGQEVILRCVPISNHLYFYWYRQILGQKVEFLVSFYNNEISEKSEIFDDQFSVERPDGSNFTLKIRSTKLEDSAMYFCASNPGQGFPFYEQYFGPGTRLTVT.

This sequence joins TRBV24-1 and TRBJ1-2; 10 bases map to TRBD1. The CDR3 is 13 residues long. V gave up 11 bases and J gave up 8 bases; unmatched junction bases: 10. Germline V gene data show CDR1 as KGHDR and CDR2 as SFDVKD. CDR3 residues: CASSSGDRGGYTF. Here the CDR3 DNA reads TGTGCCAGCTCATCCGGGGACAGGGGAGGCTACACCTTC.

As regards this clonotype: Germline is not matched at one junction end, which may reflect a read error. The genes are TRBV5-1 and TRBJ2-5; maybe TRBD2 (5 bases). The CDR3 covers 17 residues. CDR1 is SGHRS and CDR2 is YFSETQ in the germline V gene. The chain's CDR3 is CASSSAGSGPLTETQYF. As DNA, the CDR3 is TGTGCCAGCAGCTCCGCCGGCAGCGGCCCCTTGACGGAGACCCAGTACTTC.

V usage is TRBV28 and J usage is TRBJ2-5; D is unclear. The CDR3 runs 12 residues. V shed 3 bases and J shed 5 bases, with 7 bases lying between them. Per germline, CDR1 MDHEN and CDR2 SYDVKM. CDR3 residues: CASSFYEETQYF. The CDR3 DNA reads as TGTGCCAGCAGTTTTTACGAGGAGACCCAGTACTTC.

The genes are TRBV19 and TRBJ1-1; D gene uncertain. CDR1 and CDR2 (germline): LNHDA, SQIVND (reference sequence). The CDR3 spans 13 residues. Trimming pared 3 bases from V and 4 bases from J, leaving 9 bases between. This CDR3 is CASSIAGITEAFF. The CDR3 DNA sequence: TGTGCCAGTAGTATTGCGGGGATCACTGAAGCTTTCTTT.

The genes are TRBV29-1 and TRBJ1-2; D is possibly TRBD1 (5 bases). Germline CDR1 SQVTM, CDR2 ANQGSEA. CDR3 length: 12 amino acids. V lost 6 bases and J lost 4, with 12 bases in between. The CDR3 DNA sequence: TGCAGCGTGATAGGGGCCGGCTATGGCTACACCTTC. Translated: CSVIGAGYGYTF.

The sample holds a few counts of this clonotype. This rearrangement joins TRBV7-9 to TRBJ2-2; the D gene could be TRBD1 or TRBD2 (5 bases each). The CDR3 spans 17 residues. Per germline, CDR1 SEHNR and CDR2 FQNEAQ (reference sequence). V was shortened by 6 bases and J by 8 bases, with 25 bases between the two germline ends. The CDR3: CASSPILDSGTWGELFF. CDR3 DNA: TGTGCCAGCAGTCCCATTCTCGATTCGGGGACGTGGGGGGAGCTGTTTTTT.

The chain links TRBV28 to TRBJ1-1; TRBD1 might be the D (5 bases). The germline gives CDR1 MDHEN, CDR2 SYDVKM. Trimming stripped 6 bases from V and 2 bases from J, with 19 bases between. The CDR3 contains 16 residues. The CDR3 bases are TGTGCCAGCAGCCCGCTTCAACTGGGACGTAACACTGAAGCTTTCTTT. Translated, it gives CASSPLQLGRNTEAFF.

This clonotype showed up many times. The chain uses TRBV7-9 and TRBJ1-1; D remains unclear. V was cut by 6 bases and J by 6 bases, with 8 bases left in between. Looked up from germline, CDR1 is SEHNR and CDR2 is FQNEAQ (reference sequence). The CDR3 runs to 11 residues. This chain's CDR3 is CASRARPEAFF. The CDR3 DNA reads TGTGCCAGCAGGGCGCGGCCTGAAGCTTTCTTT. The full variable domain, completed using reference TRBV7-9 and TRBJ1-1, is DTGVSQNPRHKITKRGQNVTFRCDPISEHNRLYWYRQTLGQGPEFLTYFQNEAQLEKSRLLSDRFSAERPKGSFSTLEIQRTEQGDSAMYLCASRARPEAFFGQGTRLTVV.

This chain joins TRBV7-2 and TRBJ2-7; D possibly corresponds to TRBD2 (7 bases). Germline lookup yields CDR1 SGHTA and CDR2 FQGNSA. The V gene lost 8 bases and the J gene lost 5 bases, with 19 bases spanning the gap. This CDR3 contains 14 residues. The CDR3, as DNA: TGTGCCAGCTGGAGGGGGGGCGCTGGGGACGAGCAGTACTTC. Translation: CASWRGGAGDEQYF.

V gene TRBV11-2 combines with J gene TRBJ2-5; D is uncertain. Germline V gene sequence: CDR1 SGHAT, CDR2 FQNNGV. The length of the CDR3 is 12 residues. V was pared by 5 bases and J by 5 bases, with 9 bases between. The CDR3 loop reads CASSDAVETQYF. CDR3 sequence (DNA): TGTGCCAGCAGCGATGCGGTGGAGACCCAGTACTTC.